The 11 T cell receptor beta chains presented below share a single source sample, sequenced in a study of shared clonotypes between healthy human individuals. Profiling relied on immunoSEQ multiplex PCR, and the TCRdb table lists in-frame clones only, not all of them. This sample yields roughly 2.2 million clones, of which approximately 93% are seen a single time; about 0.37% belongs to the top ten. The sequenced sample consisted of naive CD4+ T cells from PBMCs. The subset here: CD45RA+ positively selected. The source is a man aged 18 to 30 in good health. Some clones in this sample may be carry-over from other donors' samples.

V and J are TRBV6-5 and TRBJ2-5, with D possibly being TRBD1 (5 bases). CDR3 length: 15 amino acids. V was shortened by 5 bases and J by 1 base, with 14 bases between the two germline ends. CDR1 is MNHEY, CDR2 SVGAGI, per germline. CDR3 residues: CASSGHQGFQETQYF. Here the CDR3 DNA reads TGTGCCAGCAGTGGCCATCAGGGTTTCCAAGAGACCCAGTACTTC.

This clone was detected once. This sequence joins TRBV5-6 and TRBJ1-3, with D possibly TRBD1 on 5 matching bases. The V gene's germline CDR1 is SGHDT and CDR2 YYEEEE. V lost 0 bases and J 3 bases, leaving 13 bases between the germline ends. The length of the CDR3 is 16 residues. The CDR3 nucleotides read TGTGCCAGCAGCTTGGATGGGACGACGTTTGGAAACACCATATATTTT. This encodes CASSLDGTTFGNTIYF. The full variable domain, in which reference TRBV5-6 and TRBJ1-3 provide the parts outside the CDR3, is DAGVTQSPTHLIKTRGQQVTLRCSPKSGHDTVSWYQQALGQGPQFIFQYYEEEERQRGNFPDRFSGHQFPNYSSELNVNALLLGDSALYLCASSLDGTTFGNTIYFGEGSWLTVV.

As regards this clone: This specimen includes other DNA sequences encoding the same CDR3. The chain carries TRBV5-1 and TRBJ2-5, with D maybe TRBD1 (6 bases). Germline-derived CDR1 and CDR2 are SGHRS and YFSETQ. Trimming shortened V by 3 bases and J by 5 bases, and 11 bases separated the two germline ends. This CDR3 has 13 amino acids. CDR3 amino acids: CASSSTGGETQYF. CDR3 in DNA: TGCGCCAGCAGCTCGACAGGTGGGGAGACCCAGTACTTC.

This chain joins TRBV18 and TRBJ2-5; D uncertain. The CDR3 length is 14 residues. Trimming cost V 0 bases and J 1 base, with 6 bases left between them. Germline V gene sequence: CDR1 KGHSH, CDR2 LQKENI. The CDR3 loop is CASSPPQAQETQYF. For the CDR3, the DNA is TGTGCCAGCTCACCACCGCAGGCCCAAGAGACCCAGTACTTC.

The chain carries TRBV2 and TRBJ2-1; a weak D match, TRBD2 (5 bases). V lost 7 bases and J 8 bases, leaving 21 bases between the germline ends. CDR3 size: 15 residues. Germline V CDR1 and CDR2: SNHLY, FYNNEI. The DNA for the CDR3 is TGTGCCAGCAATAGGGTTTGGGGAGAAGCACATGAGCAGTTCTTC. Encoded protein: CASNRVWGEAHEQFF.

The chain has TRBV7-8 and TRBJ1-2; D unclear. Between the trimmed V and J ends, which lost 1 base and 5 bases, there was a span of 8 bases. This CDR3 is built from 13 residues. CDR1 is SGHVS, CDR2 FQNEAQ, per germline. CDR3 sequence reads: CASSLGAAYGYTF. Written as DNA, the CDR3 is TGTGCCAGCAGCTTAGGGGCAGCTTATGGCTACACCTTC.

This clone appeared once. At one boundary the junction diverges from the germline segment, which might be a read error. Other DNA sequences from this sample encode an identical CDR3 as well. The chain carries TRBV6-5 and TRBJ2-6; D perhaps matches TRBD1 (5 bases). The CDR3 loop spans 16 amino acids. CDR1 is MNHEY and CDR2 is SVGAGI in the germline V gene. The CDR3 reads CASSYDSLSGANVLTF. The CDR3 region has the DNA TGCGCCAGCAGTTACGACAGCCTCTCTGGGGCCAACGTCCTGACTTTC.

This sequence joins TRBV5-1 and TRBJ2-7, with 7 bases that match TRBD1. The CDR3 runs 14 residues. V lost 0 bases and J lost 7; bases outside the gene matches: 7. Per germline, CDR1 SGHRS and CDR2 YFSETQ. The DNA for the CDR3 is TGCGCCAGCAGCTTGGAACAGGGGATGAGTGAGCAGTACTTC. Its translation: CASSLEQGMSEQYF.

The rearrangement uses TRBV7-2 and TRBJ2-2, with D perhaps matching TRBD1 or TRBD2 (5 bases each). The CDR3 is 15 residues long. The V gene lost 2 bases and the J gene lost 7 bases, with 14 bases spanning the gap. Germline-derived CDR1 and CDR2 are SGHTA and FQGNSA. The CDR3 coding sequence is TGTGCCAGCAGCTTACGGGGTCCTGGGGGCGGGGAGCTGTTTTTT. This codes for CASSLRGPGGGELFF. Together with reference TRBV7-2 and TRBJ2-2, the CDR3 gives the full variable domain: GAGVSQSPSNKVTEKGKDVELRCDPISGHTALYWYRQSLGQGLEFLIYFQGNSAPDKSGLPSDRFSAERTGGSVSTLTIQRTQQEDSAVYLCASSLRGPGGGELFFGEGSRLTVL.

The rearrangement uses TRBV7-2 and TRBJ2-3, with no clear D. The V and J ends lost 1 base and 1 base respectively, with 9 bases between them. CDR3 size: 15 residues. Looked up from germline, CDR1 is SGHTA and CDR2 is FQGNSA. For the CDR3, the DNA is TGTGCCAGCAGCTTAGGATTGACACGCACAGATACGCAGTATTTT. It yields the protein CASSLGLTRTDTQYF.

CDR3 sequence reads: CASSGTGVSYEQYF. CDR3 in DNA: TGTGCCAGCAGCGGGACAGGGGTCTCCTACGAGCAGTACTTC. This rearrangement joins TRBV7-3 to TRBJ2-7, with 10 bases aligning to TRBD1. Germline loops: CDR1 SGHTA, CDR2 FQGTGA. V was pared by 5 bases and J by 0 bases, with 1 base of the junction left unmatched. There are 14 residues in the CDR3.